The rows below give T cell receptor beta chains drawn from one sample of a study of cytomegalovirus exposure and HLA in healthy donors. Assay: immunoSEQ multiplex PCR; the TCRdb copy retains only in-frame clones and omits some. The data show approximately 140,000 clones, around 80% seen once. Material: PBMCs. The receptor set was obtained from a young man in good health and CMV-seronegative. Both conserved end residues are part of each CDR3. Each record gives: CDR3 protein, V gene, J gene, clone size. The size field is filled for only some rows; it gives once, few, many or a size class.

cdr3_aa: CASSVQGGYNEQFF; v_call: TRBV10-2; j_call: TRBJ2-1; clone_size: few
cdr3_aa: CASSLFGGSGGNYGYTF; v_call: TRBV28; j_call: TRBJ1-2; clone_size: once
cdr3_aa: CASSYGTGKTDTQYF; v_call: TRBV5-1; j_call: TRBJ2-3; clone_size: once
cdr3_aa: CAWSVLTGNTEAFF; v_call: TRBV30; j_call: TRBJ1-1; clone_size: .
cdr3_aa: CASRDPTGVNTEAFF; v_call: TRBV5-1; j_call: TRBJ1-1; clone_size: .
cdr3_aa: CASSPGEGTYEQYF; v_call: TRBV28; j_call: TRBJ2-7; clone_size: .
cdr3_aa: CASSQRQGPNYGYTF; v_call: TRBV16; j_call: TRBJ1-2; clone_size: .
cdr3_aa: CATKMIAGMNTEAFF; v_call: TRBV19; j_call: TRBJ1-1; clone_size: .
cdr3_aa: CASSLGEGYHYEQYF; v_call: TRBV5-1; j_call: TRBJ2-7; clone_size: .
cdr3_aa: CASSLGTGAGREKLFF; v_call: TRBV5-4; j_call: TRBJ1-4; clone_size: .
cdr3_aa: CASSAGAYNEQFF; v_call: TRBV6-4; j_call: TRBJ2-1; clone_size: many
cdr3_aa: CASRGGQGTYGYTF; v_call: TRBV6-1; j_call: TRBJ1-2; clone_size: .
cdr3_aa: CASSSGTGGIGEQYF; v_call: TRBV7-3; j_call: TRBJ2-7; clone_size: .
cdr3_aa: CASSPEGYGYTF; v_call: TRBV19; j_call: TRBJ1-2; clone_size: .
cdr3_aa: CASSEDRVPSYEQYF; v_call: TRBV2; j_call: TRBJ2-7; clone_size: .
cdr3_aa: CASSIAGQGNTGELFF; v_call: TRBV19; j_call: TRBJ2-2; clone_size: once
cdr3_aa: CASSREISGSNEQFF; v_call: TRBV4-2; j_call: TRBJ2-1; clone_size: few
cdr3_aa: CASSLERHGDEQFF; v_call: TRBV5-1; j_call: TRBJ2-1; clone_size: .
cdr3_aa: CASSLTGTVNSGANVLTF; v_call: TRBV7-3; j_call: TRBJ2-6; clone_size: .
cdr3_aa: CASSRHRQGAFEAFF; v_call: TRBV28; j_call: TRBJ1-1; clone_size: .
cdr3_aa: CASSLKPGGRQDTGELFF; v_call: TRBV5-1; j_call: TRBJ2-2; clone_size: .
cdr3_aa: CASSESPRDNYGYTF; v_call: TRBV6-1; j_call: TRBJ1-2; clone_size: .
cdr3_aa: CASSQRETTEAFF; v_call: TRBV4-1; j_call: TRBJ1-1; clone_size: .
cdr3_aa: CASSIPTRTHEQYF; v_call: TRBV19; j_call: TRBJ2-7; clone_size: once
cdr3_aa: CASSWGTGTQETQYF; v_call: TRBV18; j_call: TRBJ2-5; clone_size: .
cdr3_aa: CASKGEGSYEQYF; v_call: TRBV2; j_call: TRBJ2-7; clone_size: few
cdr3_aa: CASSEEYNSPLHF; v_call: TRBV2; j_call: TRBJ1-6; clone_size: once
cdr3_aa: CAIRGGGTDTQYF; v_call: TRBV7-9; j_call: TRBJ2-3; clone_size: few
cdr3_aa: CASSLDRGEAEAFF; v_call: TRBV28; j_call: TRBJ1-1; clone_size: .
cdr3_aa: CASSEQAGSYEQYF; v_call: TRBV10-1; j_call: TRBJ2-7; clone_size: .
cdr3_aa: CSVDGGQSYEQYF; v_call: TRBV29-1; j_call: TRBJ2-7; clone_size: .
cdr3_aa: CASSLRRAVWGSETQYF; v_call: TRBV5-6; j_call: TRBJ2-5; clone_size: .
cdr3_aa: CASSFAASGTGETQYF; v_call: TRBV11-2; j_call: TRBJ2-5; clone_size: .
cdr3_aa: CASSQDQVFGTYEQYF; v_call: TRBV4-1; j_call: TRBJ2-7; clone_size: .
cdr3_aa: CASSLGQSPANYGYTF; v_call: TRBV4-1; j_call: TRBJ1-2; clone_size: .
cdr3_aa: CASSWLVGTGNTEAFF; v_call: TRBV5-1; j_call: TRBJ1-1; clone_size: .
cdr3_aa: CASSRPTEKGYTF; v_call: TRBV7-9; j_call: TRBJ1-2; clone_size: .
cdr3_aa: CASSDWGQGYEQYF; v_call: TRBV6-1; j_call: TRBJ2-7; clone_size: few
cdr3_aa: CASSLGLGSGRFYNEQFF; v_call: TRBV5-1; j_call: TRBJ2-1; clone_size: .
cdr3_aa: CASSLVGRGNTIYF; v_call: TRBV5-1; j_call: TRBJ1-3; clone_size: .
cdr3_aa: CASLNRDRDHNEQFF; v_call: TRBV6-4; j_call: TRBJ2-1; clone_size: .
cdr3_aa: CASSATYLAVQETQYF; v_call: TRBV7-9; j_call: TRBJ2-5; clone_size: .
cdr3_aa: CASSWEQGPQGNEQFF; v_call: TRBV5-1; j_call: TRBJ2-1; clone_size: .
cdr3_aa: CASSSEGASGYEQYF; v_call: TRBV7-6; j_call: TRBJ2-7; clone_size: .
cdr3_aa: CSVGGLAGVNEQFF; v_call: TRBV29-1; j_call: TRBJ2-1; clone_size: .
cdr3_aa: CASSDTGNPYNEQFF; v_call: TRBV6-1; j_call: TRBJ2-1; clone_size: .
cdr3_aa: CASSDHRQAKNIQYF; v_call: TRBV5-1; j_call: TRBJ2-4; clone_size: .
cdr3_aa: CASSPQNYGYTF; v_call: TRBV5-6; j_call: TRBJ1-2; clone_size: .
cdr3_aa: CASSPFGNQPQHF; v_call: TRBV7-9; j_call: TRBJ1-5; clone_size: .
cdr3_aa: CASSPSGNEQFF; v_call: TRBV19; j_call: TRBJ2-1; clone_size: .
cdr3_aa: CASSVAPRRDTQYF; v_call: TRBV6-4; j_call: TRBJ2-3; clone_size: .
cdr3_aa: CASSWRQGAPDTQYF; v_call: TRBV5-1; j_call: TRBJ2-3; clone_size: .
cdr3_aa: CASSWTGGNEQFF; v_call: TRBV6-1; j_call: TRBJ2-1; clone_size: .
cdr3_aa: CATSRDIETQYF; v_call: TRBV15; j_call: TRBJ2-5; clone_size: few
cdr3_aa: CASEGDRLGRELFF; v_call: TRBV2; j_call: TRBJ2-2; clone_size: .
cdr3_aa: CASSFQGGSGELFF; v_call: TRBV5-1; j_call: TRBJ2-2; clone_size: .
cdr3_aa: CAWSDGQVNGELFF; v_call: TRBV30; j_call: TRBJ2-2; clone_size: .